These T cell receptor beta chains were read from a single sample in a study of cytomegalovirus exposure and HLA in healthy donors. TCRdb's table, derived via immunoSEQ multiplex PCR, lists solely in-frame clones and lacks some. The table shows 100,000 or so clones, with 60% to 85% occurring only once. The sequenced material came from PBMCs. All receptors come from a male donor in good health and CMV-seronegative. Each CDR3 is given with its conserved first and last residue. The D gene is left open where the match is weak. Size values are once, few and many counts, or a class for expanded clones, and some rows have none.

J,size,V,D,DNA,CDR3
TRBJ1-3,-,TRBV18,-,TGTGCCAGCTCACCAGGGCGCTCTGGAAACACCATATATTTT,CASSPGRSGNTIYF
TRBJ2-5,-,TRBV7-8,-,TGTGCCAGCAGCTTAACGGTGGAGACCCAGTACTTC,CASSLTVETQYF
TRBJ2-4,few,TRBV7-2,TRBD2,TGTGCCAGCAGCTCCGGACTAGCGCCCAACATTCAGTACTTC,CASSSGLAPNIQYF
TRBJ2-7,-,TRBV2,TRBD2,TGTGCCAGCAGCCGGGGGGGGCAGTACTTC,CASSRGGQYF
TRBJ1-1,-,TRBV7-9,-,TGTGCCAGCAGCCCCGGAGCCGCGAACACTGAAGCTTTCTTT,CASSPGAANTEAFF
TRBJ1-3,-,TRBV30,-,TGTGCCTGGAGACCCCGGGACTCCGGCTCTGGAAACACCATATATTTT,CAWRPRDSGSGNTIYF
TRBJ1-6,-,TRBV4-2,-,TGTGCCAGCAGCCAAGACGATATAAGGGGAGGCAATTCACCCCTCCACTTT,CASSQDDIRGGNSPLHF
TRBJ1-1,-,TRBV7-2,-,TGTGCCAGCAGCTTAGCGAGGCCCGGGGACACTGAAGCTTTCTTT,CASSLARPGDTEAFF
TRBJ2-7,-,TRBV30,TRBD2,TGTGCCTGGAGTGTAGGGGGACTAGTTCCTTCCGAGCAGTACTTC,CAWSVGGLVPSEQYF
TRBJ1-2,-,TRBV19,-,TGTGCCAGTAGTATAAGCAGGCCACCCTATGGCTACACCTTC,CASSISRPPYGYTF
TRBJ1-2,-,TRBV5-6,-,TGTGCCACCAGCTTGCCAGGGGCTAACTATGGCTACACCTTC,CATSLPGANYGYTF
TRBJ1-1,-,TRBV20-1,TRBD1,TGCAGTGCTAGGACAGGGGCAGCTTTCTTT,CSARTGAAFF
TRBJ2-5,-,TRBV27,TRBD2,TGTGCCAGCAGCTGGACTAGCGGGAGTCAGGAGACCCAGTACTTC,CASSWTSGSQETQYF
TRBJ1-2,-,TRBV2,-,TGTGCCAGCAGTGCACCACGGTTGGGAGGTGGCTACACCTTC,CASSAPRLGGGYTF
TRBJ2-7,-,TRBV18,-,TGTGCCAGCTCACCGCGGCAGGGGCGAACCTACGAGCAGTACTTC,CASSPRQGRTYEQYF
TRBJ2-6,few,TRBV5-6,TRBD1,TGTGCCAGCAGCTATGGACAGGTTCGCTCTGGGGCCAACGTCCTGACTTTC,CASSYGQVRSGANVLTF
TRBJ2-5,-,TRBV6-1,-,TGTGCCAGCAGGAGGGTGGTGGGGGAGACCCAGTACTTC,CASRRVVGETQYF
TRBJ2-2,-,TRBV7-8,TRBD2,TGTGCCAGCCGGGAGGGGCGCATCACCGGGGAGCTGTTTTTT,CASREGRITGELFF
TRBJ2-2,-,TRBV9,TRBD2,TGTGCCAGCAGCGTAGATCAGCGGGAGGATGCCGGGGAGCTGTTTTTT,CASSVDQREDAGELFF
TRBJ1-5,-,TRBV7-9,-,TGTGCCAGCAGCGCGGAGTATAGCAATCAGCCCCAGCATTTT,CASSAEYSNQPQHF
TRBJ1-1,-,TRBV7-9,TRBD1,TGTGCCAGCAGCCGAGGGACAGGGGTGCCCCTGGTTCCCTTT,CASSRGTGVPLVPF
TRBJ2-1,once,TRBV7-9,TRBD2,TGTGCCAGCAGTTCCGGGACTAGCGCACCCCCATACAATGAGCAGTTCTTC,CASSSGTSAPPYNEQFF
TRBJ2-4,few,TRBV19,-,TGTGCCAGTAGTGAGGAGGGTTTCGTCAAAAACATTCAGTACTTC,CASSEEGFVKNIQYF
TRBJ2-5,once,TRBV20-1,-,TGCAGTGTTAAGCCTCGGGAGACCCAGTACTTC,CSVKPRETQYF
TRBJ1-2,-,TRBV13,TRBD1,TGTGCCAGCAGCCCTCGGACAGGGACGGGTGGCTACACCTTC,CASSPRTGTGGYTF
TRBJ2-4,few,TRBV29-1,-,TGCAGCGTAGGGGAAGCCAAAAACATTCAGTACTTC,CSVGEAKNIQYF
TRBJ2-7,-,TRBV7-2,-,TGTGCCAGCAGCTTAGGTGGTCTAGCTGGGCAGTACTTC,CASSLGGLAGQYF
TRBJ2-7,-,TRBV27,TRBD1,TGTGCCAGCAGTTTATCGAGACAGGGATCCTACGAGCAGTACTTC,CASSLSRQGSYEQYF
TRBJ2-5,-,TRBV5-4,-,TGTGCCAGCAGCTCCCTCTTGGGGAGTTCCCAAGAGACCCAGTACTTC,CASSSLLGSSQETQYF
TRBJ2-7,-,TRBV6-5,-,TGTGCCAGCAGCCGAGGTCGGGAGACAAGCTACGAGCAGTACTTC,CASSRGRETSYEQYF
TRBJ2-7,once,TRBV6-5,TRBD1,TGTGCCAGCAGGCGATCGACAGGGTTCTACGAGCAGTACTTC,CASRRSTGFYEQYF
TRBJ2-1,-,TRBV5-8,TRBD2,TGTGCCAGCGACATACTAGCGACCTACAATGAGCAGTTCTTC,CASDILATYNEQFF
TRBJ2-1,-,TRBV28,-,TGTGCCAGCAGTCTCCAGTCTCTTGGGCAGTTCTTC,CASSLQSLGQFF
TRBJ2-3,once,TRBV18,TRBD1,TGTGCCAGCTCATCGGACAGGGAAAACACAGATACGCAGTATTTT,CASSSDRENTDTQYF
TRBJ1-2,-,TRBV27,TRBD1,TGTGCCAGCGGACTACAGGGGACGCCAAAGTTCGGCTACACCTTC,CASGLQGTPKFGYTF
TRBJ1-5,-,TRBV5-4,-,TGTGCCAGCAGCCAACAGGGAGAACGGCAGCCCCAGCATTTT,CASSQQGERQPQHF
TRBJ2-5,-,TRBV11-3,-,TGTGCCAGCAGCTTAGATGGACTGGGGAAGACCCAGTACTTC,CASSLDGLGKTQYF
TRBJ2-1,once,TRBV13,-,TGTGCCAGCAGCTCTACTGGGAGAGCCCGGAGGTCCCGGGACAATGAGCAGTTCTTC,CASSSTGRARRSRDNEQFF
TRBJ2-1,-,TRBV7-9,TRBD2,TGTGCCAGCAGCTTTGCCGGGACTAGCGGCAATGAGCAGTTCTTC,CASSFAGTSGNEQFF
TRBJ2-7,-,TRBV10-3,TRBD2,TGTGCCATCAGGGGTAACCGGGGGGAAGCCTACGAGCAGTACTTC,CAIRGNRGEAYEQYF
TRBJ2-1,-,TRBV28,TRBD2,TGTGCCAGCCGGACTAGCGGGAGCGGCGGCGGCTTCTTC,CASRTSGSGGGFF
TRBJ2-7,-,TRBV5-1,TRBD1,TGCGCCAGCAGAGCAGGGGGCGATTCCTACGAGCAGTACTTC,CASRAGGDSYEQYF
TRBJ1-4,-,TRBV30,-,TGTGCCTGGAGTGTGAAAGCAGCAGGGGAAAAACTGTTTTTT,CAWSVKAAGEKLFF
TRBJ1-2,-,TRBV29-1,TRBD1,TGCAGCGTTGAGCCCTCCGCAGGGGGTTATGGCTACACCTTC,CSVEPSAGGYGYTF
TRBJ2-1,few,TRBV5-1,TRBD2,TGCGCCAGCAGCCCGGGCCCGGTGGGGGAGGGCCGTAGTGAGCAGTTCTTC,CASSPGPVGEGRSEQFF
TRBJ2-1,-,TRBV6-1,TRBD2,TGTGCCAGCGGGCGGGAGGCGAACTACAATGAGCAGTTCTTC,CASGREANYNEQFF
TRBJ2-7,-,TRBV11-2,TRBD1,TGTGCCAGCAGCTTACTCCGGGACAGCTACGAGCAGTACTTC,CASSLLRDSYEQYF
TRBJ1-2,-,TRBV30,-,TGTGCCTGGAGTGGCAGGGGCTACTATGGCTACACCTTC,CAWSGRGYYGYTF
TRBJ1-5,-,TRBV4-1,TRBD1,TGCGCCAGCAGCCAAAGGTCCGGGACAGGGGGTCAGCCCCAGCATTTT,CASSQRSGTGGQPQHF
TRBJ1-2,-,TRBV7-2,TRBD1,TGTGCCAGCAGCTTTGGACCGGGACAGCCGGGTGGCTACACCTTC,CASSFGPGQPGGYTF
TRBJ1-5,-,TRBV9,-,TGTGCCAGCAGCGTACGGAATCAGCCCCAGCATTTT,CASSVRNQPQHF
TRBJ1-5,-,TRBV7-2,-,TGTGCCAGCAGCCTCGCGACAGGTAACAATCAGCCCCAGCATTTT,CASSLATGNNQPQHF